Listed here are 9 T cell receptor beta chains from one sample, sequenced in a study of blood T cell repertoires in COVID-19. Assay: immunoSEQ multiplex PCR; the TCRdb copy retains only in-frame clones and omits some. The table lists some 340,000 clones, approximately 82% of them singletons. Sequenced input: peripheral blood. Every receptor here comes from a man between 25 and 39 years old with active or convalescent COVID-19.

The gene calls are TRBV7-7 and TRBJ2-7; D gene ambiguous. This CDR3 comprises 17 residues. The V and J ends lost 4 bases and 3 bases respectively, with 22 bases between them. Germline-derived CDR1 and CDR2 are SSHAT and FNYEAQ (reference sequence). In DNA, the CDR3 is TGTGCCAGCAGCTACACTCCCCACGGGTTCGGGTTCTACGAGCAGTACTTC. This encodes CASSYTPHGFGFYEQYF.

The chain combines TRBV6-2 or TRBV6-3 with TRBJ2-7; 8 bases align to TRBD2. With V trimmed by 6 bases and J by 7 bases, 8 bases remained unmatched. The CDR3 consists of 13 residues. Germline V gives CDR1 MNHEY, CDR2 SVGEGT. The CDR3 loop reads CASSPTREGEQYF. The CDR3 DNA is TGTGCCAGCAGCCCCACCCGGGAGGGTGAGCAGTACTTC.

This sequence joins TRBV18 and TRBJ2-7; unclear D gene. This CDR3 region has 12 residues. The germline gives CDR1 KGHSH, CDR2 LQKENI. V gave up 3 bases and J gave up 0 bases, with 3 bases separating them. The CDR3 DNA sequence: TGTGCCAGCTCACCGAGCTCCTACGAGCAGTACTTC. It yields the protein CASSPSSYEQYF. Variable domain in full (rest from reference TRBV18 and TRBJ2-7): NAGVMQNPRHLVRRRGQEARLRCSPMKGHSHVYWYRQLPEEGLKFMVYLQKENIIDESGMPKERFSAEFPKEGPSILRIQQVVRGDSAAYFCASSPSSYEQYFGPGTRLTVT.

The chain employs TRBV5-1 and TRBJ1-1, with D unresolved. Germline lookup yields CDR1 SGHRS and CDR2 YFSETQ. Trimming took 0 bases from V and 0 from J, leaving 15 bases between them. The CDR3 is made up of 17 amino acids. The CDR3 here is CASSLAPGGELNTEAFF. In DNA, the CDR3 is TGCGCCAGCAGCTTGGCCCCGGGAGGCGAATTGAACACTGAAGCTTTCTTT.

The count of this clone is one. V is TRBV27 and J is TRBJ2-5; 9 positions match TRBD1. The ends lost 6 bases at V and 5 bases at J; junction bases unmatched: 7. The CDR3 length is 14 residues. Germline V CDR1 and CDR2: MNHEY, SMNVEV (reference sequence). The CDR3 nucleotides read TGTGCCAGCAGGGGGTGGGGACAGGGTGAGACCCAGTACTTC. It yields the protein CASRGWGQGETQYF.

In regard to this clone: Other DNA sequences in the sample encode the same CDR3. The gene calls are TRBV10-3 and TRBJ1-1; 8 bases map to TRBD1. The CDR3 covers 16 residues. Germline V gene lookup returns CDR1 ENHRY and CDR2 SYGVKD. After removal of 3 bases from V and 2 bases from J, the junction contained 8 bases not matched to a gene. CDR3 in amino acids: CAISDPRTGRNTEAFF. In DNA, the CDR3 is TGTGCCATCAGTGACCCCCGGACAGGGAGAAACACTGAAGCTTTCTTT.

This clone was recorded once. V gene TRBV10-3 combines with J gene TRBJ2-2, with 7 bases fitting TRBD1. This CDR3 is built from 15 residues. The germline V gene encodes CDR1 ENHRY and CDR2 SYGVKD. V dropped 6 bases and J dropped 3; count of bases not matched to a gene: 7. This CDR3 is CAISNDRADTGELFF. The CDR3 bases are TGTGCCATCAGCAATGACAGGGCGGACACCGGGGAGCTGTTTTTT.

The chain employs TRBV6-6 and TRBJ2-4; 12 nucleotides agree with TRBD2. After removal of 6 bases from V and 3 bases from J, the junction contained 6 bases not matched to a gene. The germline V gene encodes CDR1 MNHNY and CDR2 SVGAGI (reference sequence). This CDR3 comprises 16 residues. CDR3 nucleotides: TGTGCCAGCAGACCACTACTAGCGGGAGGCAAAAACATTCAGTACTTC. Translated, it gives CASRPLLAGGKNIQYF.

V and J are TRBV4-3 and TRBJ2-7, with 8 nucleotides matching TRBD2. Trimming took 0 bases from V and 6 from J; bases not matched to a gene: 10. Germline CDR1 is LGHNA and CDR2 is YSLEER. The CDR3 extends over 16 amino acids. CDR3 bases: TGCGCCAGCAGCCAAGATCCGGGAGGGAGAAGATCCGAGCAGTACTTC. Translation gives CASSQDPGGRRSEQYF.